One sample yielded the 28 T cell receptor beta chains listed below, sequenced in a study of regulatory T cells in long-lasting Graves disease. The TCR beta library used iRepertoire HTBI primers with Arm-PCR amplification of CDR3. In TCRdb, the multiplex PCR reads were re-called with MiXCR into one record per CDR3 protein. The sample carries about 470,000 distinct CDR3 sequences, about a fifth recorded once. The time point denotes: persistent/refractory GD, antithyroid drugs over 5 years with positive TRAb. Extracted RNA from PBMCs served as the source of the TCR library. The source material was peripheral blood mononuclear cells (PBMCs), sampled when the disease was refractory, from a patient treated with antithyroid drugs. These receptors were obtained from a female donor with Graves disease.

CDR3 residues: CASSPEGDQPQHF. CDR3 sequence (DNA): TGTGCCAGCAGCCCCGAGGGGGATCAGCCCCAGCATTTT. The chain employs TRBV7-2 and TRBJ1-5; D possibly corresponds to TRBD1 (6 bases). V was clipped by 5 bases and J by 5 bases, with 10 bases between them. Germline CDR1 reads SGHTA; CDR2 reads FQGNSA. CDR3 length equals 13 residues.

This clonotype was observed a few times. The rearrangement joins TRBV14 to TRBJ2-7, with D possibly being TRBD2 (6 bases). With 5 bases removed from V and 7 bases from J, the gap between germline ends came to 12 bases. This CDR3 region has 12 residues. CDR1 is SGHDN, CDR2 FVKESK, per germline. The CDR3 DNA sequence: TGTGCCAGCAGCGGCCAGGGAGGAGAGCAGTACTTC. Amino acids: CASSGQGGEQYF.

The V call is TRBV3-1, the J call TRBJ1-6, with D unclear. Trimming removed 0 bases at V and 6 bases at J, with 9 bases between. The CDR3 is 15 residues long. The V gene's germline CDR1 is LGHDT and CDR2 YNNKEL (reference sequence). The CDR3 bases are TGTGCCAGCAGCCAAGAACCCCAACTTAATTCACCCCTCCACTTT. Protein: CASSQEPQLNSPLHF.

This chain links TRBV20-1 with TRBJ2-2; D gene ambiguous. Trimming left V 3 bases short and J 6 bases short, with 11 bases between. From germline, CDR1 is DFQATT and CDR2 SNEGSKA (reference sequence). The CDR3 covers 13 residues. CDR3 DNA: TGCAGTGCTAGCCCGGAATGGGCCGGGGAGCTGTTTTTT. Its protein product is CSASPEWAGELFF.

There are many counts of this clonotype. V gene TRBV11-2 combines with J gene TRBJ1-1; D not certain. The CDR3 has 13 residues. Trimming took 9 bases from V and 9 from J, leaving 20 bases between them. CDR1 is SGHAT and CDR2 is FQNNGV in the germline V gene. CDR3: CASENNNSGKAFF. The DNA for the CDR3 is TGTGCCAGTGAAAATAATAATAGCGGAAAAGCTTTCTTT.

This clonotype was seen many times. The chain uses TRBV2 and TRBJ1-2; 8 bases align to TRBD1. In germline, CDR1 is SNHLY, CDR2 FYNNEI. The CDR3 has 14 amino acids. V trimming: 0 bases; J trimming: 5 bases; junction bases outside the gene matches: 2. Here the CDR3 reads CASSEARTGYGYTF. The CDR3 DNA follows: TGTGCCAGCAGTGAAGCTAGGACAGGGTATGGCTACACCTTC.

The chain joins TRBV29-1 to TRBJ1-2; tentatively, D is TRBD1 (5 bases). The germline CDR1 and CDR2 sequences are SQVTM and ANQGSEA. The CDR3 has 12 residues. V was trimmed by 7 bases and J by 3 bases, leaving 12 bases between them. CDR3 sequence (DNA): TGCAGCGGGGGCGAGGGCGACTATGGCTACACCTTC. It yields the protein CSGGEGDYGYTF.

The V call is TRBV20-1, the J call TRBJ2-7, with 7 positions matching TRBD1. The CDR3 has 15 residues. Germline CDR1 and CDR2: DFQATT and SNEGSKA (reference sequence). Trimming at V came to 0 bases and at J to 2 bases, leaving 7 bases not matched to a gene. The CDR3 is CSARESQGTPYEQYF. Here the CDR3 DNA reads TGCAGTGCTAGAGAGTCACAGGGGACCCCCTACGAGCAGTACTTC.

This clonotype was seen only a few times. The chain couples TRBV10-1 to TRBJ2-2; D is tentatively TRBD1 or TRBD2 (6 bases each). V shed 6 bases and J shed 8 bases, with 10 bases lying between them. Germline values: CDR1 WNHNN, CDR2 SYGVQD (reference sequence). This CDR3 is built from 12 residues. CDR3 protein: CASREGGGELFF. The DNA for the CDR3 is TGCGCCAGCAGGGAAGGGGGGGGGGAGCTGTTTTTT.

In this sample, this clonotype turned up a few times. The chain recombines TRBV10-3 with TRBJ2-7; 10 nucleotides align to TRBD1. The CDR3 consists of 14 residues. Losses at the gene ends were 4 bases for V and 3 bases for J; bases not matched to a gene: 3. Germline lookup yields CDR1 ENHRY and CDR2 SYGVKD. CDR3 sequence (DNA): TGTGCCATCAGTGGGACAGGGGGTTTCTACGAGCAGTACTTC. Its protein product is CAISGTGGFYEQYF.

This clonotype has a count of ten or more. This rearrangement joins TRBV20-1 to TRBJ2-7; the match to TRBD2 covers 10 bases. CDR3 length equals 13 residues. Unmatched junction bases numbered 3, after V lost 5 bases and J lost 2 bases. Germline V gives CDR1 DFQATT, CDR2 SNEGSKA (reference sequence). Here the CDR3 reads CSALAGGAYEQYF. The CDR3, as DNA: TGCAGTGCTTTAGCGGGAGGAGCCTACGAGCAGTACTTC.

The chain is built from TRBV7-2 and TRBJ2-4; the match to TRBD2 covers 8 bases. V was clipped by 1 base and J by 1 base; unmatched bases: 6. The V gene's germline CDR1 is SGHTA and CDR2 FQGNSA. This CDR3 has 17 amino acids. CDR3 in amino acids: CASSLGAGVGAKNIQYF. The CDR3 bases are TGTGCCAGCAGCTTAGGAGCGGGGGTGGGGGCCAAAAACATTCAGTACTTC.

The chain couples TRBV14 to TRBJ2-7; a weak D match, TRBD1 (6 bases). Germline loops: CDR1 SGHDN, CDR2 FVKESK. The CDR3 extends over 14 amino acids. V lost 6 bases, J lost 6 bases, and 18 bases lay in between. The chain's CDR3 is CASRTTGTSGEQYF. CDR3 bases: TGTGCCAGCAGGACTACCGGGACATCAGGCGAGCAGTACTTC.

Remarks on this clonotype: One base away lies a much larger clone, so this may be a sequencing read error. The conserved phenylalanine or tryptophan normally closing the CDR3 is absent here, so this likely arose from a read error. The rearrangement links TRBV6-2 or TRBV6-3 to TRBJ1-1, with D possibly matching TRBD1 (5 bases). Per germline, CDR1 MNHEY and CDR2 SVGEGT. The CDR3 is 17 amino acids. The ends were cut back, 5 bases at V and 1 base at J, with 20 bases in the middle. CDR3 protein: CASSPDPSAGGNTEAFL. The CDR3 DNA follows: TGTGCCAGCAGTCCAGACCCTTCGGCTGGGGGGAACACTGAAGCTTTCCTT.

Here the CDR3 DNA reads TGTGCCAGCAGTGATCCGGGACAGGGGCACCCCGAGCAGTACTTC. This translates into CASSDPGQGHPEQYF. The rearrangement links TRBV28 to TRBJ2-7, with TRBD1 matching 10 bases. This CDR3 is built from 15 residues. Germline V CDR1 and CDR2: MDHEN, SYDVKM. Trimming removed 5 bases from V and 6 bases from J; junction bases left unmatched: 10.

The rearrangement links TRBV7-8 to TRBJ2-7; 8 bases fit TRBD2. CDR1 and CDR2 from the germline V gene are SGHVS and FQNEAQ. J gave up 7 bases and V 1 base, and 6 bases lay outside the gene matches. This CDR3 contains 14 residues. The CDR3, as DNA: TGTGCCAGCAGCTTAGTTTCGGGGGGGCTTGAGCAGTACTTC. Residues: CASSLVSGGLEQYF.

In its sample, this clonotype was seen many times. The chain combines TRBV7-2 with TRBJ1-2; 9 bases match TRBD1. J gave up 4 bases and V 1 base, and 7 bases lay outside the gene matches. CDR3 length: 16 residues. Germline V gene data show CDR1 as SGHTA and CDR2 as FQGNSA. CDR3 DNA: TGTGCCAGCAGCTTAGACGCCGGGACAGGGAGCTATGGCTACACCTTC. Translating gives CASSLDAGTGSYGYTF.

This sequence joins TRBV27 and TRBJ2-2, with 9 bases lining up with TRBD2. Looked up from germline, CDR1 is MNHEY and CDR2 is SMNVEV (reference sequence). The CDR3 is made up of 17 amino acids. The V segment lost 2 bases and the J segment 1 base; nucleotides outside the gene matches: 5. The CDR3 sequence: CASSLNRGRGNTGELFF. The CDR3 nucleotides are TGTGCCAGCAGTTTAAACCGCGGGAGGGGGAACACCGGGGAGCTGTTTTTT.

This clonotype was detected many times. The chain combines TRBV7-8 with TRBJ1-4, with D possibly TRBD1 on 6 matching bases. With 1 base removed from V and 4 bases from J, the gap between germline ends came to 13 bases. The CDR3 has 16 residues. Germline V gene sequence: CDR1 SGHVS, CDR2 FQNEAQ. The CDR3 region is CASSLGYRVVNEKLFF. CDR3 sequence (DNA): TGTGCCAGCAGCTTAGGCTACAGGGTGGTTAATGAAAAACTGTTTTTT.

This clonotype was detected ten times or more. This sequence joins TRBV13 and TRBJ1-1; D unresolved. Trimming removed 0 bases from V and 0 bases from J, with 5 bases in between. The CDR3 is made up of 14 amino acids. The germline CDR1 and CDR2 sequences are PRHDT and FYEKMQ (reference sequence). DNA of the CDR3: TGTGCCAGCAGCTTAGGACCGCTGAACACTGAAGCTTTCTTT. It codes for CASSLGPLNTEAFF.

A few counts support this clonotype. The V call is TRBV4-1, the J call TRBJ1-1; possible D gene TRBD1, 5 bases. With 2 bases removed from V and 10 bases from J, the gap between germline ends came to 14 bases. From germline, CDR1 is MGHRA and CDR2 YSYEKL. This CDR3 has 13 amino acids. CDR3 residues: CASSQLIGGGAFF. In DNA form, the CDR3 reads TGCGCCAGCAGCCAACTAATCGGCGGGGGAGCTTTCTTT.

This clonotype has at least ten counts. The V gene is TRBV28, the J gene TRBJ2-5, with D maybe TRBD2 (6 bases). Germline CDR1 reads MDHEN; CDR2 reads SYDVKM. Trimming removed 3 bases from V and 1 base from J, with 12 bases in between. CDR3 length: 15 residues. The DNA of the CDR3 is TGTGCCAGCAGTTTTTCGGGGGAGCTCCAAGAGACCCAGTACTTC. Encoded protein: CASSFSGELQETQYF.

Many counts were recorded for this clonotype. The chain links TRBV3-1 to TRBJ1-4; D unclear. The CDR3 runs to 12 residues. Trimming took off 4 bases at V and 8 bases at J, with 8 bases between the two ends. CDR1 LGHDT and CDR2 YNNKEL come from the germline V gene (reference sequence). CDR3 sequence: CASSLRSEKLFF. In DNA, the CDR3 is TGTGCCAGCAGCCTGCGAAGCGAAAAACTGTTTTTT.

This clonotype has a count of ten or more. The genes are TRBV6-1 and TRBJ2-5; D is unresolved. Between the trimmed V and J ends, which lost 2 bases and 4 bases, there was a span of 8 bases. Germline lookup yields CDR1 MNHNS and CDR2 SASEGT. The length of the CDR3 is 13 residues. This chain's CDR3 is CASSERDPETQYF. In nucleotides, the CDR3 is TGTGCCAGCAGTGAAAGGGATCCAGAGACCCAGTACTTC.

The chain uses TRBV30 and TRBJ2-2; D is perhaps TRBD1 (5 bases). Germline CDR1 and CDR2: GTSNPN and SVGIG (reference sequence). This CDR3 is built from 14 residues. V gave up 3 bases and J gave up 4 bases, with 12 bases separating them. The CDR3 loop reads CAWSRDKSTGELFF. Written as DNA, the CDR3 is TGTGCCTGGAGCAGGGATAAAAGCACCGGGGAGCTGTTTTTT.

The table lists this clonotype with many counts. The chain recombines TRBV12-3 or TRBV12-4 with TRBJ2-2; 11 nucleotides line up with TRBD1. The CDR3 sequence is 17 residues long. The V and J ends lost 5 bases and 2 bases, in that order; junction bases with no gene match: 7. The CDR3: CASSIGQGAFNTGELFF. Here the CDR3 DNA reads TGTGCCAGCAGTATAGGACAGGGGGCTTTCAACACCGGGGAGCTGTTTTTT.

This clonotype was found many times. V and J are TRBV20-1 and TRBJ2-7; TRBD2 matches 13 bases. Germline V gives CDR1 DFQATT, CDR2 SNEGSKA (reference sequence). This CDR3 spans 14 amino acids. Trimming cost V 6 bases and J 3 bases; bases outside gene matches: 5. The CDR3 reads CSAVGTSGDYEQYF. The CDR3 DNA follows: TGCAGTGCAGTGGGGACTAGCGGGGACTACGAGCAGTACTTC.

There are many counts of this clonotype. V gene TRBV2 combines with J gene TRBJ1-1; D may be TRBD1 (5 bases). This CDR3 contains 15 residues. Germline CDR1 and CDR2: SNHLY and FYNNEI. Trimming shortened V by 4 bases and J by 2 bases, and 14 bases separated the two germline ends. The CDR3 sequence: CASSVLGGYNTEAFF. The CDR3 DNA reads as TGTGCCAGCAGTGTTTTGGGGGGGTACAACACTGAAGCTTTCTTT.